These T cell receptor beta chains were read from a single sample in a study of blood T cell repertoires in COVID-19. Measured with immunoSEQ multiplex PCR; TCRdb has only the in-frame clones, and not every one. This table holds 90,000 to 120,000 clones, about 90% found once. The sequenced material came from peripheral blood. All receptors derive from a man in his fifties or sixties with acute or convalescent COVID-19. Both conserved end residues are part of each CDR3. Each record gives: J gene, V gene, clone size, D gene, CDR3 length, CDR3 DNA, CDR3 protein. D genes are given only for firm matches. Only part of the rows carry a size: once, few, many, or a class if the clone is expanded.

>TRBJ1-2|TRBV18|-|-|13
TGTGCCAGCTCACCAGGAGGGGACTATGGCTACACCTTC
CASSPGGDYGYTF
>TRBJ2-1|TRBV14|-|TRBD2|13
TGTGCCAGCAGCCCGTGGGGGGGAGGTGAGCAGTTCTTC
CASSPWGGGEQFF
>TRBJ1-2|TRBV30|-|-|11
TGTGCCTGGAGGGGAGGCTATGGCTACACCTTC
CAWRGGYGYTF
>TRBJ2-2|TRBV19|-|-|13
TGTGCCAGTAGTATACAGGATACCGGGGAGCTGTTTTTT
CASSIQDTGELFF
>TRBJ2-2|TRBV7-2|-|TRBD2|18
TGTGCCAGCAGCTTAGAAGGGGTAGCGGGAGGGTACACCGGGGAGCTGTTTTTT
CASSLEGVAGGYTGELFF
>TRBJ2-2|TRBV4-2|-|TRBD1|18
TGTGCCAGCAGCCCGGGACAGGGAATTCGCAAGAACACCGGGGAGCTGTTTTTT
CASSPGQGIRKNTGELFF
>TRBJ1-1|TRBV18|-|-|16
TGTGCCAGCTCACTCAATCAATGGAGGGCTTTCACTGAAGCTTTCTTT
CASSLNQWRAFTEAFF
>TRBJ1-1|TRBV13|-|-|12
TGTGCCAGCAGCTCCGACAGCGTTGAAGCTTTCTTT
CASSSDSVEAFF
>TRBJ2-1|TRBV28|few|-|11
TGTGCCAGCCTTCTCGGCAGGGAGCAGTTCTTC
CASLLGREQFF
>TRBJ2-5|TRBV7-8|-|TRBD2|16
TGTGCCGGCAGCGTGGGACTAGCGGGAGGTGGGGAGACCCAGTACTTC
CAGSVGLAGGGETQYF
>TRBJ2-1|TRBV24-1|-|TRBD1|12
TGTGCCACCAGTGATTTTACAGGGGGCGAGTTCTTC
CATSDFTGGEFF
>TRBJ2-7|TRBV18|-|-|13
TGTGCCAGCTCACCATCGGAGGGCTACGAGCAGTACTTC
CASSPSEGYEQYF